The 6 T cell receptor beta chains below come from one sample, sequenced in a study of blood T cell repertoires in COVID-19. Profiling relied on immunoSEQ multiplex PCR, and the TCRdb table lists in-frame clones only, not all of them. The repertoire holds some 400,000 clones, 90% seen once, with 6.5% in the top ten. The sample taken for sequencing was peripheral blood. The receptors stem from a man between 18 and 29 years old with active or convalescent COVID-19.

The chain recombines TRBV5-4 with TRBJ2-3, with D tentatively TRBD2 (6 bases). The CDR3 extends over 14 amino acids. Germline V gene lookup returns CDR1 SGHNT and CDR2 YYREEE (reference sequence). V lost 3 bases and J lost 2, with 10 bases in between. CDR3 sequence (DNA): TGTGCCAGCAGCTGGGACTCGAACACAGATACGCAGTATTTT. Translating it yields CASSWDSNTDTQYF.

The rearrangement links TRBV4-3 to TRBJ2-5, with 12 bases aligning to TRBD2. The CDR3 has 17 residues. The ends lost 1 base at V and 2 bases at J; junction bases unmatched: 5. In germline, CDR1 is LGHNA, CDR2 YSLEER. CDR3: CASSQGRTSGIQETQYF. For the CDR3, the DNA is TGCGCCAGCAGCCAAGGCAGGACTAGCGGGATACAAGAGACCCAGTACTTC.

The chain joins TRBV6-5 to TRBJ2-3; 7 nucleotides line up with TRBD2. V lost 8 bases and J lost 3; bases outside the gene matches: 5. The CDR3 totals 13 residues. Germline lookup yields CDR1 MNHEY and CDR2 SVGAGI. The CDR3 nucleotides read TGTGCCAGCGGGGGGGGGAGGACAGATACGCAGTATTTT. Translated: CASGGGRTDTQYF.

V is TRBV2 and J is TRBJ1-5; D is possibly TRBD1 (5 bases). Trimming stripped 6 bases from V and 5 bases from J, with 14 bases between. Germline V lookup: CDR1 SNHLY, CDR2 FYNNEI. The CDR3 loop spans 14 amino acids. The CDR3 sequence is CASSDSRLDQPQHF. CDR3 coding DNA: TGTGCCAGCAGCGACAGCCGACTAGATCAGCCCCAGCATTTT.

The rearrangement uses TRBV4-3 and TRBJ1-2; 7 bases fit TRBD1. This CDR3 comprises 14 residues. Trimming removed 0 bases from V and 6 bases from J; junction bases left unmatched: 4. Germline V gene sequence: CDR1 LGHNA, CDR2 YSLEER. The DNA of the CDR3 is TGCGCCAGCAGCCAAGAACAGGGGTGGAATGGCTACACCTTC. Translating it yields CASSQEQGWNGYTF.

A few counts support this clone. The chain recombines TRBV10-3 with TRBJ1-5, with TRBD1 matching 8 bases. The CDR3 contains 15 residues. Looked up from germline, CDR1 is ENHRY and CDR2 is SYGVKD. The J segment lost 5 bases and the V segment lost 3 bases, leaving 6 bases of the junction unmatched. CDR3 bases: TGTGCCATCAGTGACTCCGACAGGGGATATCAGCCCCAGCATTTT. Translating gives CAISDSDRGYQPQHF.